This record looks at one T cell receptor beta chain sequence and its context. This specimen comes from a study of cytomegalovirus exposure and HLA in healthy donors. The CDR3 contains 14 residues. The germline CDR1 and CDR2 sequences are SNHLY and FYNNEI. Unmatched junction bases numbered 7, after V lost 5 bases and J lost 6 bases. It was with 60 Vbeta and 13 Jbeta primers that the PCR ran. The table came from immunoSEQ multiplex PCR; TCRdb's copy has only in-frame clones and leaves some out. The sample holds about 180,000 clones, approximately 83% seen once. This TCR was sampled from a boy between 2 and 10 years old in good health and CMV-seronegative. The sequencing sample was made of PBMCs. The chain recombines TRBV2 with TRBJ2-1; 7 nucleotides line up with TRBD2. Here the CDR3 DNA reads TGTGCCAGCAGTTTTGGACTAGAGGCCAATGAGCAGTTCTTC. Translated, it gives CASSFGLEANEQFF. Full variable domain (rest looked up from reference TRBV2 and TRBJ2-1): EPEVTQTPSHQVTQMGQEVILRCVPISNHLYFYWYRQILGQKVEFLVSFYNNEISEKSEIFDDQFSVERPDGSNFTLKIRSTKLEDSAMYFCASSFGLEANEQFFGPGTRLTVL.